A selection of T cell receptor beta chains follows, all from one sample in a study of cytomegalovirus exposure and HLA in healthy donors. Here immunoSEQ multiplex PCR was the method, and the copy in TCRdb shows in-frame clones only, minus some. The table shows approximately 100,000 clones, with roughly three fifths occurring only once. The specimen sequenced was PBMCs. All receptors derive from a man aged 60-69 years in good health and CMV-seronegative. CDR3s include the opening cysteine and the closing phenylalanine or tryptophan. Fields, in order: clone size, V gene, J gene, CDR3 protein. Only some rows state a clone size, as once, few, many or a class for expanded clones.

>-|TRBV27|TRBJ1-1
CASSTQANTEAFF
>-|TRBV2|TRBJ2-2
CASSGRRTGLATGELFF
>-|TRBV11-3|TRBJ1-1
CASSDPGQGKEAFF
>-|TRBV9|TRBJ2-3
CASSALAGGTDTQYF
>-|TRBV5-6|TRBJ2-7
CASSPRAGDTYEQYF
>few|TRBV5-1|TRBJ1-1
CASSLSGGWTEAFF
>few|TRBV18|TRBJ2-5
CASSPMRHLQETQYF
>-|TRBV5-4|TRBJ1-2
CASSKTGASNYGYTF
>-|TRBV6-1|TRBJ1-2
CASRDYTGVVDGYTF
>once|TRBV28|TRBJ2-1
CASSLGDRGLVGAYNEQFF
>-|TRBV7-7|TRBJ2-5
CASSLGTGSETQYF
>-|TRBV30|TRBJ1-5
CAWSVPLSGRGSRGNQPQHF
>-|TRBV11-1|TRBJ1-5
CASSFQQLNQPQHF
>-|TRBV6-5|TRBJ1-5
CASSAQRQPQHF
>few|TRBV5-6|TRBJ1-2
CASSLGQVNGYTF
>-|TRBV11-3|TRBJ2-7
CASSLAGGSYEQYF